This is a list of T cell receptor beta chains from one sample in a study of control samples from healthy donors and cancer patients. TCRdb's table, derived via immunoSEQ multiplex PCR, lists solely in-frame clones and lacks some. The repertoire holds 100,000 to 150,000 clones, roughly 88% seen once, with approximately 3.2% in the top ten. The specimen was blood. These receptors all come from a man in his forties or fifties in good health. Each CDR3 is given with its conserved first and last residue. Fields, in order: D gene, clone size, J gene, CDR3 length, V gene, CDR3 protein, CDR3 DNA. The D gene is left open where the match is weak. Rows may omit the clone size; those that give it use once, few, many or a size class.

>TRBD2|-|TRBJ2-3|17|TRBV29-1
CSAEDIGLAGSTDTQYF
TGCAGCGCTGAAGATATCGGACTAGCGGGAAGCACAGATACGCAGTATTTT
>-|once|TRBJ1-5|12|TRBV21-1
CASSTSNQPQHF
TGTGCCAGCAGTACAAGCAATCAGCCCCAGCATTTT
>TRBD1|-|TRBJ1-2|13|TRBV7-2
CASSPGQNYGYTF
TGTGCCAGCAGCCCGGGACAGAATTATGGCTACACCTTC
>TRBD1|-|TRBJ2-1|16|TRBV9
CASSQRTGVDYNEQFF
TGTGCCAGCAGCCAACGGACAGGGGTCGACTACAATGAGCAGTTCTTC
>-|-|TRBJ1-1|16|TRBV9
CASSVTQEGLNTEAFF
TGTGCCAGCAGCGTAACTCAGGAGGGCTTGAACACTGAAGCTTTCTTT
>-|-|TRBJ2-5|15|TRBV5-1
CASSLYPRTQETQYF
TGCGCCAGCAGCTTGTACCCGCGTACTCAAGAGACCCAGTACTTC
>-|-|TRBJ2-1|17|TRBV7-8
CASSALSGTKRGNEQFF
TGTGCCAGCAGCGCTCTTTCCGGGACAAAGAGAGGGAATGAGCAGTTCTTC
>-|-|TRBJ1-6|20|TRBV27
CASSFRLLTNGGLNNSPLHF
TGTGCCAGCAGTTTTCGGCTTCTGACAAATGGGGGCTTGAATAATTCACCCCTCCACTTT
>TRBD1|-|TRBJ2-7|14|TRBV4-2
CASSPGQGGLGQYF
TGTGCCAGCAGCCCGGGACAGGGTGGGTTAGGGCAGTACTTC
>-|-|TRBJ2-7|13|TRBV28
CASRSGVSYEQYF
TGTGCCAGCCGTTCGGGGGTCTCCTACGAGCAGTACTTC
>-|-|TRBJ2-7|13|TRBV5-4
CASSPGVFYEQYF
TGTGCCAGCAGCCCAGGGGTATTCTACGAGCAGTACTTC
>-|-|TRBJ1-2|13|TRBV28
CASNRQALYGYTF
TGTGCCAGCAACAGACAGGCCCTGTATGGCTACACCTTC
>TRBD1|-|TRBJ2-2|15|TRBV5-1
CASSSTSGGLGELFF
TGCGCCAGCAGCTCCACTTCAGGGGGTCTCGGGGAGCTGTTTTTT
>-|-|TRBJ2-7|15|TRBV28
CASSPHSGLSYEQYF
TGTGCCAGCAGTCCTCACAGCGGCCTGAGCTACGAGCAGTACTTC
>-|-|TRBJ2-5|17|TRBV7-6
CASSLVDFGGIRETQYF
TGTGCCAGCAGCTTAGTGGATTTCGGTGGGATTCGGGAGACCCAGTACTTC
>-|-|TRBJ1-2|14|TRBV9
CASSVAQGAYGYTF
TGTGCCAGCAGCGTAGCCCAGGGCGCCTATGGCTACACCTTC
>TRBD1|few|TRBJ2-1|14|TRBV5-6
CASSYRDRVSEQFF
TGTGCCAGCAGCTACCGGGACAGGGTATCGGAGCAGTTCTTC
>-|few|TRBJ1-2|14|TRBV19
CASSAGVANYGYTF
TGTGCCAGTAGCGCAGGAGTAGCTAACTATGGCTACACCTTC